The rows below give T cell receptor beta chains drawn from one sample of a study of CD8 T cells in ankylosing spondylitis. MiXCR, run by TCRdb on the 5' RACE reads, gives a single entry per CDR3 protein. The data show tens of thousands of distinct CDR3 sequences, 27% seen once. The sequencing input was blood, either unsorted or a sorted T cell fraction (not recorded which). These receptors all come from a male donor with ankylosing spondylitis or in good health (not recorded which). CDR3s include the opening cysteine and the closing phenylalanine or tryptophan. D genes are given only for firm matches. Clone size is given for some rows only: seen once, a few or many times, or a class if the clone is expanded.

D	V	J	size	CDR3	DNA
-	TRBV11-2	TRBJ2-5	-	CASSVEETQYF	TGTGCCAGCAGCGTTGAAGAGACCCAGTACTTC
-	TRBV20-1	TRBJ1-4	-	CSAAPGGQGEKLFF	TGCAGTGCTGCCCCCGGGGGCCAGGGTGAAAAACTGTTTTTT
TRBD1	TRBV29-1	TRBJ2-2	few	CSVEGTGARTGELFF	TGCAGCGTTGAGGGGACAGGCGCCCGCACCGGGGAGCTGTTTTTT
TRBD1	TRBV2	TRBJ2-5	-	CASSEQTGLEETQYF	TGTGCCAGCAGTGAACAGACAGGGCTAGAGGAGACCCAGTACTTC
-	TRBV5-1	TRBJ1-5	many	CASSLEGHPYQPQHF	TGCGCCAGCAGCTTGGAAGGGCACCCTTACCAGCCCCAGCATTTT
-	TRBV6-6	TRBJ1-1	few	CASVETTEAFF	TGTGCCAGCGTGGAGACCACTGAAGCTTTCTTT
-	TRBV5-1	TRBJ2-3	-	CASSLGDSTDTQYF	TGCGCCAGCAGCTTGGGGGACAGCACAGATACGCAGTATTTT
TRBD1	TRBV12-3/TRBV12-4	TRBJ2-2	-	CASSKDRGNTGELFF	TGTGCCAGCAGCAAGGACAGGGGGAACACCGGGGAGCTGTTTTTT
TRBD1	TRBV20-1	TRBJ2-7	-	CSARQGGRDEQYF	TGCAGTGCGAGACAGGGGGGAAGGGACGAGCAGTACTTC
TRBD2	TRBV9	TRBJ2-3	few	CASTGLLGTDTQYF	TGTGCCAGCACGGGACTACTGGGTACAGATACGCAGTATTTT
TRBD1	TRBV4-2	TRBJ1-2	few	CASSQGRRGRIGGYTF	TGTGCCAGCAGCCAAGGACGCAGGGGGCGAATCGGTGGCTACACCTTC
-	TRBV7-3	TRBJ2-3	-	CASSLRFASTDTQYF	TGTGCCAGCAGCTTAAGATTTGCCAGCACAGATACGCAGTATTTT
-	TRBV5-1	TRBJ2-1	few	CASSLAQGNNEQFF	TGCGCCAGCAGCTTGGCCCAGGGGAACAATGAGCAGTTCTTC
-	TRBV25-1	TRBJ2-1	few	CASSDYGGRRNNEQFF	TGTGCCAGCAGTGATTATGGGGGGCGCCGTAACAATGAGCAGTTCTTC
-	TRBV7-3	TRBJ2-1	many	CASSQGPAVEQFF	TGTGCCAGCAGCCAAGGACCGGCAGTTGAGCAGTTCTTC
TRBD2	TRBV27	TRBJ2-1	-	CASSLRLAAYNEQFF	TGTGCCAGCAGTTTACGACTAGCGGCTTACAATGAGCAGTTCTTC
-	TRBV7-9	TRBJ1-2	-	CASSLALTAPRYGYTF	TGTGCCAGCAGCTTAGCCCTGACAGCCCCTCGGTATGGCTACACCTTC
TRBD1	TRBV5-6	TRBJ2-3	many	CASMDPGQGADTQYF	TGTGCCAGCATGGACCCGGGACAGGGGGCGGACACGCAGTATTTT
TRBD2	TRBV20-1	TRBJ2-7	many	CSADLAGISYEQYF	TGCAGTGCTGATTTAGCGGGGATCTCCTACGAGCAGTACTTC
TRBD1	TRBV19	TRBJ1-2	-	CASSDGQDYGYTF	TGTGCCAGTAGTGATGGACAGGACTATGGCTACACCTTC
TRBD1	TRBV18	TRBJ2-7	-	CASSAAGTGRYEQYF	TGTGCCAGCTCGGCTGCGGGGACAGGCCGCTACGAGCAGTACTTC
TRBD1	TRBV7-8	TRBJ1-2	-	CASSLAQQGNHGYTF	TGTGCCAGCAGCTTAGCCCAACAGGGGAACCATGGCTACACCTTC
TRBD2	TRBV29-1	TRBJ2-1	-	CSVPGLAAYNEQFF	TGCAGCGTCCCGGGACTAGCGGCCTACAATGAGCAGTTCTTC
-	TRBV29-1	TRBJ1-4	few	CSVDTGAAYNEKLFF	TGCAGCGTTGACACAGGAGCTGCCTATAATGAAAAACTGTTTTTT
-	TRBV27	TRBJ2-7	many	CASSLSIKSYEQYF	TGTGCCAGCAGTTTATCGATTAAGTCCTACGAGCAGTACTTC
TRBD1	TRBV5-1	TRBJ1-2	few	CASSNNRGEVYTF	TGCGCCAGCAGCAACAACAGGGGAGAAGTCTACACCTTC
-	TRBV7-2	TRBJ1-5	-	CASSLQAGRYSNQPQHF	TGTGCCAGCAGCTTACAGGCTGGGAGGTATAGCAATCAGCCCCAGCATTTT
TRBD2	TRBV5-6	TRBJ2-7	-	CASSAGAVFYEQYF	TGTGCCAGCAGTGCGGGAGCGGTATTTTACGAGCAGTACTTC
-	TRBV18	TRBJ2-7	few	CASSPTDYSYEQYF	TGTGCCAGCTCACCTACTGACTACTCCTACGAGCAGTACTTC
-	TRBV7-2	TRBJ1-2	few	CASSLGGAGYTF	TGTGCCAGCAGCTTAGGGGGCGCTGGCTACACCTTC
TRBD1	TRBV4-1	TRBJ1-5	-	CASSAGTGSTQPQHF	TGCGCCAGCAGCGCCGGGACAGGGTCCACTCAGCCCCAGCATTTT
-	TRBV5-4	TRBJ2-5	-	CASSLDRTGGETQYF	TGTGCCAGCAGCTTGGACCGTACTGGGGGAGAGACCCAGTACTTC
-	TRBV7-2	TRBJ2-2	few	CASSLGPNGQNGELFF	TGTGCCAGCAGCTTAGGTCCCAACGGTCAAAACGGGGAGCTGTTTTTT
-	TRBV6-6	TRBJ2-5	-	CASRKETQYF	TGTGCCAGCAGGAAAGAGACCCAGTACTTC
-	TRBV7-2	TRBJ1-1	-	CASSTKMGGGTEAFF	TGTGCCAGCAGCACCAAAATGGGAGGGGGCACTGAAGCTTTCTTT
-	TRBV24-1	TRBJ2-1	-	CATSETSSYNEQFF	TGTGCCACCAGCGAAACTAGTTCCTACAATGAGCAGTTCTTC
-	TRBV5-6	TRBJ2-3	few	CASSKPSTDTQYF	TGTGCCAGCAGCAAACCTAGCACAGATACGCAGTATTTT
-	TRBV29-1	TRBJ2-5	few	CSVPGPGEETQYF	TGCAGCGTTCCCGGGCCCGGAGAAGAGACCCAGTACTTC
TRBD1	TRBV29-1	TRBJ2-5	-	CSVVGDRGPETQYF	TGCAGCGTAGTAGGGGACAGGGGGCCGGAGACCCAGTACTTC
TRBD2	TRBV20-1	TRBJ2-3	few	CSARRGASTDTQYF	TGCAGTGCTAGGCGGGGGGCAAGCACAGATACGCAGTATTTT
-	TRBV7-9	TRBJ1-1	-	CASSLESVNTEAFF	TGTGCCAGCAGCTTAGAGTCGGTGAACACTGAAGCTTTCTTT
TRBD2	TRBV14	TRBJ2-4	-	CASSQDRGDIQYF	TGTGCCAGCAGCCAAGACCGGGGGGACATTCAGTACTTC
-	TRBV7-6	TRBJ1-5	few	CASSPRDSNQPQHF	TGTGCCAGCAGCCCCAGGGATAGCAATCAGCCCCAGCATTTT
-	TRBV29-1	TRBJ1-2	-	CSVSSGYTF	TGCAGCGTTTCATCCGGCTACACCTTC
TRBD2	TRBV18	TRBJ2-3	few	CASSPEAGADTQYF	TGTGCCAGCTCACCTGAGGCGGGGGCAGATACGCAGTATTTT
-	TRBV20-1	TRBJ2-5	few	CSARIRGAQETQYF	TGCAGTGCTAGAATTCGGGGGGCTCAGGAGACCCAGTACTTC
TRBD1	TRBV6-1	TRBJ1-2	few	CASSPVGQGFGYTF	TGTGCCAGCAGTCCCGTGGGACAGGGCTTTGGCTACACCTTC
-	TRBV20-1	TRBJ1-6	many	CSPKGGKGNSPLHF	TGCAGTCCGAAGGGGGGGAAAGGGAATTCACCCCTCCACTTT
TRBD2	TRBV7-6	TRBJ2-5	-	CASSLAPAGIETQYF	TGTGCCAGCAGCTTAGCCCCAGCGGGAATAGAGACCCAGTACTTC
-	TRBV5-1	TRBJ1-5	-	CASSYDGVSGNQPQHF	TGCGCCAGCAGCTACGACGGGGTTTCGGGCAATCAGCCCCAGCATTTT